This TCR beta chain came from a study of blood T cell repertoires in COVID-19. Across the study: Whether acute or convalescent, the COVID-19 samples came from the United States, Italy and Spain.

The authors' processing: Reference gene primers were amplified, and this amplification served to estimate nucleated cell counts. TCRdb's table, derived via immunoSEQ multiplex PCR, lists solely in-frame clones and lacks some. Clonal size and the V and J genes are those of that table, whereas D and trimming came from the DNA. The sample shows tens of thousands of clones, more than 85% of them seen only once. The CDR3 has 14 amino acids. The chain has TRBV12-1 and TRBJ2-5; TRBD1, as called in the table, went unchecked against the DNA. TRBV12-1 is a known pseudogene. The receptor's source is an older man with active or convalescent COVID-19. What was sequenced was peripheral blood. CDR3 coding DNA: TGTGCCAGCACCCAGGGGGGTTGGCGAGAGACCCAGTACTTC. Amino acid sequence: CASTQGGWRETQYF.